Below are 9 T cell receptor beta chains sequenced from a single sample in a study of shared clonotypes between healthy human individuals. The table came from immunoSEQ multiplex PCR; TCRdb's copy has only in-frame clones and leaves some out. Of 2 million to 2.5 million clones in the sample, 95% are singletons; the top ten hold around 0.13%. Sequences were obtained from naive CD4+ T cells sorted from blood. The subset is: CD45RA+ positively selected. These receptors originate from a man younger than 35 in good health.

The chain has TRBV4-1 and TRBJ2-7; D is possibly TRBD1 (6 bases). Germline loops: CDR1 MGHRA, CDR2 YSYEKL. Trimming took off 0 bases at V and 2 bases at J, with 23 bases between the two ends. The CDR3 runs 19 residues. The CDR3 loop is CASSQDRGHKGRGAYEQYF. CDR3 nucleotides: TGCGCCAGCAGCCAAGATCGGGGACACAAAGGGCGAGGGGCCTACGAGCAGTACTTC.

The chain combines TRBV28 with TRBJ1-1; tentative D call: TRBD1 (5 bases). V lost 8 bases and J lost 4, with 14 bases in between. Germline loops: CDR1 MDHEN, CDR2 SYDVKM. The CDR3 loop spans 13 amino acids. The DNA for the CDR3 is TGTGCCAGCGAACCAGGGTTGTCCACTGAAGCTTTCTTT. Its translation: CASEPGLSTEAFF.

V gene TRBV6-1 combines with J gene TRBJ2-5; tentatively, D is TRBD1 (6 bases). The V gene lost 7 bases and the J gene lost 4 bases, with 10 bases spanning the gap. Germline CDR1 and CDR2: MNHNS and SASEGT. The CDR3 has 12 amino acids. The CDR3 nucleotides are TGTGCCAGCACCCAAGGGGGAGAGACCCAGTACTTC. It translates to CASTQGGETQYF.

The CDR3 reads CASSSQVTGNTEAFF. The CDR3 nucleotides read TGTGCCAGCAGCTCCCAGGTAACAGGGAACACTGAAGCTTTCTTT. This chain joins TRBV7-8 and TRBJ1-1, with TRBD1 as a possible D gene (5 bases). The CDR3 loop spans 15 amino acids. Germline V gene data show CDR1 as SGHVS and CDR2 as FQNEAQ. V lost 4 bases and J 1 base, leaving 13 bases between the germline ends.

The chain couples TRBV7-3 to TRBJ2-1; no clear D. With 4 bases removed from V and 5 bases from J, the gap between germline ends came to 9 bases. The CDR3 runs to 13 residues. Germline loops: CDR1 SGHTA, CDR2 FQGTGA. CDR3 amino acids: CASSSDRDNEQFF. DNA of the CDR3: TGTGCCAGCAGCTCCGATAGAGACAATGAGCAGTTCTTC.

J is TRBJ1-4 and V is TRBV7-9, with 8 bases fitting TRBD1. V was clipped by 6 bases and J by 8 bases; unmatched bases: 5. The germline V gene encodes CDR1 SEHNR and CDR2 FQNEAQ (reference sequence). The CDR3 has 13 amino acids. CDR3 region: CASSFGQGEKLFF. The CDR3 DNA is TGTGCCAGCAGTTTCGGACAGGGCGAAAAACTGTTTTTT.

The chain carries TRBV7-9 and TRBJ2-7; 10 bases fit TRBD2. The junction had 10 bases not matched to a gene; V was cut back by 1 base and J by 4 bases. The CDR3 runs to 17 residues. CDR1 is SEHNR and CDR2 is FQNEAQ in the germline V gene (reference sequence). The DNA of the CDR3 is TGTGCCAGCAGCTTAGAATCCGGAGCGGGAGGGCTTTACGAGCAGTACTTC. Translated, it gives CASSLESGAGGLYEQYF.

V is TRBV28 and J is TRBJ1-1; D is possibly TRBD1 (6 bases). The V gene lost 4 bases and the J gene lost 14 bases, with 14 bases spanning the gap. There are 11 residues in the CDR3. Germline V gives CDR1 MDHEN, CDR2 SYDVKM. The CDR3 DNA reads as TGTGCCAGCAGTTCCCTAGGGGGGCGATTCTTT. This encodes CASSSLGGRFF.

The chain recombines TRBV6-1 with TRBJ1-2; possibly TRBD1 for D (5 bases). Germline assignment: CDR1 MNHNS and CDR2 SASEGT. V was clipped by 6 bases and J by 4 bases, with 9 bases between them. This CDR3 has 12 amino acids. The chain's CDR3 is CASSDGAYGYTF. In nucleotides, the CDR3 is TGTGCCAGCAGCGACGGGGCCTATGGCTACACCTTC.